This record covers a single T cell receptor (beta chain). Its target is not known. The method was immunoSEQ multiplex PCR; TCRdb's version includes in-frame clones alone and lacks a portion of them. The sample shows more than 5,000 clones, 81% of them seen only once. Per the germline V gene, CDR1 is MDHEN and CDR2 is SYDVKM. The CDR3 covers 12 residues. Trimming took 7 bases from V and 7 from J, leaving 11 bases between them. This sample is drawn from a study of T cell clones after liver transplantation. On the study more broadly: Samples came from ITN030ST, which attempted immunosuppression withdrawal within 2 years of liver transplantation. TCRbeta sequencing after a pre-transplant mixed lymphocyte reaction identified graft-donor-reactive clones, later tracked in post-transplant blood. HCV positivity affected three of eight recipients; the rest lacked autoimmune or viral indications.

General study results and limits: Post-transplant, graft-donor-reactive CD4 TCRbeta sequences in blood dropped significantly in most of the 8 subjects.

The clonotype comes from a human donor who received a liver transplant. The sequences come from CD8+ T cells from blood, collected before liver transplant. This chain uses TRBV28 with TRBJ2-1, with D possibly matching TRBD2 (6 bases). The CDR3 sequence: CASNRRGNEQFF. CDR3 in DNA: TGTGCCAGCAATCGGAGGGGTAATGAGCAGTTCTTC.